This T cell receptor beta chain was captured by sequencing in a study of Ad26.COV2.S vaccination and SARS-CoV-2 variants (dated by TCRdb to the early 2020s). Context from the whole study: Donors in the vaccine arm were drawn from COV1001, a multicentre, randomized, double-blind, placebo-controlled phase I-IIa trial testing Ad26.COV2.S in healthy adults. Ad26.COV2.S was administered intramuscularly at a dose of 5x10^10 or 1x10^11 viral particles, either as one shot or as two shots given 56 days apart. TCRbeta repertoire sequencing was used to assess the specificity and breadth of SARS-CoV-2-reactive T cell receptors after Ad26.COV2.S vaccination. The TCR-sequenced set comprised approximately 30 samples: some 20 Ad26.COV2.S vaccine recipients, 5 placebo recipients and 8 SARS-CoV-2 convalescent individuals. Participants in the trial were split at random into five groups of five each, receiving low-dose or high-dose Ad26.COV2.S once or twice, or else placebo on both occasions. Blinding of investigators to trial group allocation was maintained during experiments and outcome assessment.

TCRbeta CDR3 regions were sequenced with the immunoSEQ Assay. After extraction, genomic DNA underwent amplification by bias-controlled multiplex PCR, followed by high-throughput sequencing. In the original analysis: To quantify the absolute abundance of every unique TCRbeta CDR3 region, sequences were collapsed and filtered. Usable DNA was measured by amplifying reference genes present in all nucleated cells, and TCRbeta template counts were normalized to that usable DNA to estimate T cell fraction. Repertoire TCRs were annotated as SARS-CoV-2-specific by exact matching of V gene, CDR3 amino acid sequence and J gene to a known reactive TCR set. The reference SARS-CoV-2 TCR set was obtained from MIRA and was filtered for enrichment in COVID-19-positive ImmuneCODE repertoires, whereby public or cross-reactive TCRs were removed. Using the MIRA antigens, annotated TCRs were further analysed by specific ORF or by position within an ORF. Breadth was defined as annotated unique rearrangements over total unique productive rearrangements; depth was the summed frequency of those rearrangements. Two-sided Wilcoxon rank-sum tests were used to compare TCR breadth between groups. The table was pulled from immuneACCESS by TCRdb, which kept in-frame rearrangements only. Such tables lose some clones; where checked, under half of the loss comes from unresolved V genes, and the rest has no known cause. The DNA was the basis for D and trimming; V, J and clone size are from that table. In all, the sample holds some 450,000 clones, and 90% of those were seen once. The ten largest clones represent roughly 4% of the sample.

This specimen's treatment or condition label, per the study, means: around 19 received Ad26.COV2.S at low or high dose, single or two shots; roughly five received placebo; per-sample allocation not given. Repertoires of vaccine and placebo recipients were sequenced from samples collected on day 63 after the first injection. In Cohort 1b, 20 to 25 adults aged 18-55 years were enrolled at a single site in Boston, USA, between 29 July and 7 August 2020. As a vaccine, Ad26.COV2.S was a replication-incompetent adenovirus type 26 vector that expressed a prefusion-stabilized SARS-CoV-2 spike protein derived from the original Wuhan strain. Study-wide findings and limitations: After vaccination, spike-specific CD8+ and CD4+ T cell responses were reported to show substantial breadth. Comparable non-spike TCR breadth was observed between vaccine and placebo recipients, consistent with only spike being contained in the vaccine. Spike-specific TCR breadth was higher in Ad26.COV2.S recipients than in placebo recipients (P = 0.0014). It was noted by the authors that total T cell responses may have been underestimated by the TCR breadth and depth analyses. Comparing responses between vaccine doses or regimens was not something the study was powered to do.

On this clone: Its antigen remains unidentified. Within one base of it there is no much larger clone, and no base qualities were kept.

CDR1 and CDR2 are read off the germline V gene as SGHRS and YFSETQ. Compared with germline, V lacks 5 bases and J lacks 4 bases; bases without a gene match: 13. There are 16 amino acids in the CDR3, from cysteine to phenylalanine inclusive. CDR3 DNA is the only sequence kept; it has 48 bases, read in frame from the first base. Material: peripheral blood, obtained in a trial of Ad26.COV2.S vaccine versus placebo. This clonotype was obtained from a person aged 18-60 years who received the Ad26.COV2.S COVID-19 vaccine or a placebo. The chain uses TRBV5-1 and TRBJ2-7; 9 central bases correspond to TRBD1. The DNA sequence follows: TGCGCCAGCAGAACAGGGCGGGACAGGGAATCTTACGAGCAGTACTTC. Its translation is CASRTGRDRESYEQYF.